This section outlines one T cell receptor beta chain sequence together with its context. What it binds is not known. The authors extracted RNA and reverse transcribed it into cDNA as the sequencing template. Measured with immunoSEQ multiplex PCR; TCRdb has only the in-frame clones, and not every one. The table records 6,500 to 7,500 clones, about 64% of them present only once. Collection of lesional scalp punch biopsies and peripheral blood was performed in alopecia areata patients. This specimen comes from a study of CD8+ T cells in alopecia areata. Study-level background: Twice a day, 5 to 10 mg of oral tofacitinib was administered to treated patients. The duration of tofacitinib was 6 to 18 months, with 6 months off drug afterward. Study-wide results and caveats: Whereas mice showed it more clearly, TCR sharing across patients was murkier, possibly because of HLA. Clonality in lesional scalp, especially alopecia totalis/universalis, exceeded that of normal scalp.

The CDR3 has 15 residues. Trimming removed 6 bases from V and 0 bases from J; junction bases left unmatched: 5. Germline V gene data show CDR1 as SQVTM and CDR2 as ANQGSEA. This specimen consisted of skin, obtained at week 0. This clonotype was sampled from a human donor with alopecia areata. The chain recombines TRBV29-1 with TRBJ2-3, with TRBD1 matching over 11 bases. This CDR3 reads CSVGGQGVSTDTQYF. CDR3 in DNA: TGCAGCGTGGGGGGACAGGGGGTGAGCACAGATACGCAGTATTTT.